This TCR beta chain emerged from a study of cytomegalovirus exposure and HLA in healthy donors. Study-wide results and limits: Immune exposure information comprised only CMV serostatus. Rare sequences made up most TCRs, while some public TCRs were found in many donors. Researchers reported in a later analysis that a missense DCLRE1C variant was tied to TCR beta V- and J-gene trimming.

This clone has more than one count but fewer than ten. Its cognate antigen is unknown. PCR was performed using 60 Vbeta and 13 Jbeta primers. The method was immunoSEQ multiplex PCR; TCRdb's version includes in-frame clones alone and lacks a portion of them. In the table there are some 88,000 clones, roughly 63% of which are singletons. V was shortened by 4 bases and J by 2 bases, with 18 bases between the two germline ends. The germline CDR1 and CDR2 sequences are GTSNPN and SVGIG (reference sequence). CDR3 length equals 15 residues. The TCR sequence derives from a woman in her twenties or thirties in good health and CMV-seronegative. The sample was PBMCs. The rearrangement joins TRBV30 to TRBJ2-7; the D gene is possibly TRBD1 (6 bases). CDR3 protein: CAWMRWNRATYEQYF. DNA of the CDR3: TGTGCCTGGATGAGATGGAACAGGGCGACCTACGAGCAGTACTTC.